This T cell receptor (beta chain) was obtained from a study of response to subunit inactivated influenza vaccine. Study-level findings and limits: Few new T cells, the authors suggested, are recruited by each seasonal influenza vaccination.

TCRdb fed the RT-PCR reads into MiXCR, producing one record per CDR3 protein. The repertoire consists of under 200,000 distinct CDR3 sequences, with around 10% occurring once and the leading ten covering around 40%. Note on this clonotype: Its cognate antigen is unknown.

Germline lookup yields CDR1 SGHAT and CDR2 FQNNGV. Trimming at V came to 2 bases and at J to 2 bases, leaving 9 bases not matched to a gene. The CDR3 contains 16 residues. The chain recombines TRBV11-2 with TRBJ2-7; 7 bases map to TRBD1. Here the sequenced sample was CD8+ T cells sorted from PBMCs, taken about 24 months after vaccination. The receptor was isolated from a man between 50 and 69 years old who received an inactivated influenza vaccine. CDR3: CASSLLGAQGAYEQYF. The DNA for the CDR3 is TGTGCCAGCAGCTTACTAGGGGCTCAGGGGGCCTACGAGCAGTACTTC.